One sample yielded the 2 T cell receptor beta chains listed below, sequenced in a study of blood T cell repertoires in COVID-19. Profiling relied on immunoSEQ multiplex PCR, and the TCRdb table lists in-frame clones only, not all of them. This sample has about 50,000 clones, with over 75% found just once. The sample consisted of peripheral blood. The receptors derive from a woman between 55 and 75 years old with acute or convalescent COVID-19.

As DNA, the CDR3 is TGTGCCAGCAGCCCTGGGGACAGGGTAAGGGGCTACACCTTC. Amino acids: CASSPGDRVRGYTF. This sequence joins TRBV7-8 and TRBJ1-2; 9 bases are a match to TRBD1. The CDR3 spans 14 residues. Germline CDR1 is SGHVS and CDR2 is FQNEAQ. The V segment lost 5 bases and the J segment 8 bases; nucleotides outside the gene matches: 9.

The chain joins TRBV18 to TRBJ2-3; 9 nucleotides line up with TRBD2. The V and J ends lost 5 bases and 8 bases, in that order; junction bases with no gene match: 14. The CDR3 runs to 16 residues. Germline CDR1 and CDR2: KGHSH and LQKENI. As DNA, the CDR3 is TGTGCCAGCTCAAGGGCGACTAGCGGTGACACGGGTACGCAGTATTTT. Amino acid sequence: CASSRATSGDTGTQYF.